These T cell receptor beta chains were read from a single sample in a study of cytomegalovirus exposure and HLA in healthy donors. Using immunoSEQ multiplex PCR, the repertoire was profiled, and TCRdb retains in-frame clones only, with some absent. Among some 120,000 clones listed, about three quarters were seen once. The sequencing sample was made of PBMCs. The receptors here all came from a man aged 25 to 40 in good health and CMV-seronegative. Both conserved end residues are part of each CDR3. A D gene is named only where the DNA matches it firmly. Rows may omit the clone size; those that give it use once, few, many or a size class.

j_gene,v_gene,d_gene,abundance,CDR3aa,CDR3nt
TRBJ2-5,TRBV4-1,.,.,CASSQGPGQETQYF,TGCGCCAGCAGCCAAGGACCGGGCCAAGAGACCCAGTACTTC
TRBJ1-1,TRBV10-3,.,.,CAISGERTEAFF,TGTGCCATCAGTGGAGAAAGAACTGAAGCTTTCTTT
TRBJ2-1,TRBV19,TRBD1,.,CASARDRVSGEQFF,TGTGCCAGTGCCCGGGACAGGGTATCTGGTGAGCAGTTCTTC
TRBJ2-6,TRBV10-3,.,.,CAIFPGSGANVLTF,TGTGCCATTTTTCCGGGGTCTGGGGCCAACGTCCTGACTTTC
TRBJ2-3,TRBV9,TRBD2,.,CASSDKAGGPVDTQYF,TGTGCCAGCAGCGATAAGGCGGGAGGACCAGTGGATACGCAGTATTTT
TRBJ2-7,TRBV7-2,TRBD2,.,CASSLVRGGRAGGAEQYF,TGTGCCAGCAGCTTAGTTAGAGGGGGGAGAGCGGGGGGCGCCGAGCAGTACTTC
TRBJ2-7,TRBV29-1,.,few,CSVEDMQGTQYF,TGCAGCGTTGAAGATATGCAGGGAACGCAGTACTTC
TRBJ2-7,TRBV5-4,TRBD1,.,CASSVQGAGEQYF,TGTGCCAGCAGCGTCCAGGGGGCTGGCGAGCAGTACTTC
TRBJ2-3,TRBV21-1,.,.,CAKTGGTDTQYF,TGTGCCAAGACAGGGGGCACAGATACGCAGTATTTT
TRBJ1-1,TRBV6-5,.,few,CASSYRNTGTEAFF,TGTGCCAGCAGTTACCGCAACACGGGGACTGAAGCTTTCTTT
TRBJ1-2,TRBV27,TRBD1,.,CASRPGGVRNGYTF,TGTGCCAGCAGACCAGGGGGCGTACGGAATGGCTACACCTTC
TRBJ2-1,TRBV12-5,TRBD1,.,CASGQTGTSYNEQFF,TGTGCTAGTGGTCAGACAGGGACCTCCTACAATGAGCAGTTCTTC
TRBJ2-7,TRBV6-5,TRBD1,few,CASRRGQGRNYEQYF,TGTGCCAGCAGAAGAGGACAGGGAAGGAACTACGAGCAGTACTTC
TRBJ1-2,TRBV6-6,TRBD1,.,CASSEDRGVSGYTF,TGTGCCAGCAGCGAAGACAGGGGGGTGTCTGGCTACACCTTC
TRBJ2-2,TRBV5-1,TRBD2,.,CASGGAGTGELFF,TGCGCCAGCGGGGGAGCGGGGACCGGGGAGCTGTTTTTT
TRBJ1-2,TRBV11-2,.,.,CASSDLWGTTF,TGTGCCAGCAGCGATTTATGGGGGACAACCTTC
TRBJ2-3,TRBV9,TRBD2,.,CASSVAGWGGTTRNTQYF,TGTGCCAGCAGCGTAGCAGGATGGGGAGGGACTACGAGGAATACGCAGTATTTT
TRBJ2-7,TRBV29-1,.,.,CSVEEGLAYEQYF,TGCAGCGTTGAAGAAGGGCTAGCTTACGAGCAGTACTTC
TRBJ1-1,TRBV19,.,.,CASSFGRNTEAFF,TGTGCCAGTAGCTTTGGGAGGAACACTGAAGCTTTCTTT
TRBJ2-3,TRBV5-5,TRBD2,.,CASSLGLAGGTDTQYF,TGTGCCAGCAGCTTGGGACTAGCGGGGGGCACAGATACGCAGTATTTT
TRBJ2-4,TRBV5-1,TRBD2,.,CASSPGLLGNIQYF,TGCGCCAGCAGCCCGGGACTACTTGGGAACATTCAGTACTTC
TRBJ1-4,TRBV5-1,TRBD1,.,CASSLDPGQGIAATNEKLFF,TGCGCCAGCAGCTTGGATCCGGGACAGGGGATAGCAGCAACTAATGAAAAACTGTTTTTT
TRBJ1-2,TRBV6-1,TRBD1,.,CASSEGTGGTYGYTF,TGTGCCAGCAGTGAAGGGACAGGAGGTACCTATGGCTACACCTTC
TRBJ2-2,TRBV28,.,.,CASLRRDGELFF,TGTGCCAGCCTTAGGAGGGACGGGGAGCTGTTTTTT
TRBJ2-1,TRBV5-1,.,.,CASSPSTGDSYNEQFF,TGCGCCAGCAGCCCCTCTACAGGAGACTCCTACAATGAGCAGTTCTTC
TRBJ1-1,TRBV7-2,TRBD1,.,CASSFRTGANTEAFF,TGTGCCAGCAGCTTCCGGACAGGAGCGAACACTGAAGCTTTCTTT
TRBJ1-2,TRBV18,TRBD1,.,CASSPGLDRGPLGYTF,TGTGCCAGCTCACCTGGGTTGGACAGGGGGCCACTTGGCTACACCTTC
TRBJ1-5,TRBV30,TRBD1,.,CAWSSLRGDQPQHF,TGTGCCTGGAGTTCCCTCAGGGGGGATCAGCCCCAGCATTTT
TRBJ2-3,TRBV7-8,TRBD2,.,CASSLVAGVTDTQYF,TGTGCCAGCAGCTTAGTAGCGGGGGTTACAGATACGCAGTATTTT
TRBJ2-7,TRBV28,TRBD1,.,CASRLQGAIYEQYF,TGTGCCAGCAGGTTACAGGGGGCGATTTACGAGCAGTACTTC
TRBJ1-6,TRBV6-1,.,.,CASSAGPYNSPLHF,TGTGCCAGCAGTGCAGGGCCCTATAATTCACCCCTCCACTTT
TRBJ2-1,TRBV19,TRBD1,.,CASSLWTGDNEQFF,TGTGCCAGTAGTTTATGGACAGGAGACAATGAGCAGTTCTTC
TRBJ1-3,TRBV6-5,TRBD1,.,CASSSKRTGSGNTIYF,TGTGCCAGCAGTTCGAAAAGGACAGGGTCTGGAAACACCATATATTTT
TRBJ1-2,TRBV29-1,.,.,CSVNGAGADGYTF,TGCAGCGTTAACGGGGCGGGGGCGGATGGCTACACCTTC
TRBJ2-7,TRBV5-1,TRBD2,.,CASSPSGGAYEQYF,TGCGCCAGCAGCCCTAGCGGGGGAGCCTACGAGCAGTACTTC
TRBJ1-1,TRBV9,.,.,CASSVVTSIRGNTEAFF,TGTGCCAGCAGCGTAGTCACCTCAATCAGGGGGAACACTGAAGCTTTCTTT
TRBJ2-3,TRBV18,.,.,CASSPGLDGDTQYF,TGTGCCAGCTCTCCTGGACTCGACGGAGATACGCAGTATTTT
TRBJ1-1,TRBV7-6,.,.,CASSLTRNTEAFF,TGTGCCAGCAGCTTGACACGTAACACTGAAGCTTTCTTT
TRBJ2-7,TRBV4-1,TRBD1,.,CASSQGGNRGDYEQYF,TGCGCCAGCAGCCAAGGGGGCAACAGGGGGGACTACGAGCAGTACTTC
TRBJ1-4,TRBV7-9,TRBD1,few,CASSSPAGGGEKLFF,TGTGCCAGCAGCTCTCCCGCAGGGGGTGGTGAAAAACTGTTTTTT
TRBJ1-5,TRBV9,.,few,CASSPGGNQPQHF,TGTGCCAGCAGCCCCGGGGGCAATCAGCCCCAGCATTTT
TRBJ2-2,TRBV27,TRBD2,.,CASRRGVAGVVGTGELFF,TGTGCCAGCAGACGAGGGGTAGCGGGAGTAGTGGGCACCGGGGAGCTGTTTTTT
TRBJ1-1,TRBV6-1,.,.,CASRGGGTEAFF,TGTGCCAGCAGGGGGGGAGGCACTGAAGCTTTCTTT
TRBJ2-7,TRBV5-1,TRBD1,.,CASSLRDRGHYEQYF,TGCGCCAGCAGCTTGAGGGACAGGGGACACTACGAGCAGTACTTC
TRBJ2-1,TRBV4-2,TRBD2,.,CASSQESSGRVAYNEQFF,TGTGCCAGCAGCCAAGAGTCTAGCGGGAGGGTCGCCTACAATGAGCAGTTCTTC
TRBJ1-4,TRBV6-6,.,.,CASSYSGGVNEKLFF,TGTGCCAGCAGTTACTCGGGGGGGGTTAATGAAAAACTGTTTTTT
TRBJ2-1,TRBV7-2,TRBD2,.,CASSQRGRQTADSYNEQFF,TGTGCCAGCAGCCAGCGGGGCCGGCAGACAGCAGACTCCTACAATGAGCAGTTCTTC
TRBJ2-7,TRBV4-1,.,.,CASSPQGIYYEQYF,TGCGCCAGCAGCCCCCAGGGGATTTACTACGAGCAGTACTTC
TRBJ2-5,TRBV19,TRBD2,.,CASSMYWAGGTRTQYF,TGTGCCAGTAGTATGTATTGGGCGGGGGGTACACGGACCCAGTACTTC
TRBJ1-5,TRBV6-6,.,.,CASRSQGSNQPQHF,TGTGCCAGCAGGTCCCAGGGTAGCAATCAGCCCCAGCATTTT
TRBJ1-1,TRBV5-1,.,.,CASSLGRLRTEAFF,TGCGCCAGCAGCTTGGGGAGACTGAGGACTGAAGCTTTCTTT
TRBJ1-1,TRBV19,.,few,CASSRGNEAFF,TGTGCCAGTAGTAGAGGGAACGAAGCTTTCTTT
TRBJ2-7,TRBV21-1,.,.,CASSRNGQNHYEQYF,TGTGCCAGCAGCAGGAATGGACAGAACCACTACGAGCAGTACTTC